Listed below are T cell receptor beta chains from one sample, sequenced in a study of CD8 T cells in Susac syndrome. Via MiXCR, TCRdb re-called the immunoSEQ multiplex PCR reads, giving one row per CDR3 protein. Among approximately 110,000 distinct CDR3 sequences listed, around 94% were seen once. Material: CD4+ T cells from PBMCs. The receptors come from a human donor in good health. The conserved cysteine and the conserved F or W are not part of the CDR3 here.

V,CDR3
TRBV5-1,ASSLDPFVTTEQY
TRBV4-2,ASSQESGGVNTEAF
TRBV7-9,ASSLQGHRNTEAF
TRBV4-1,ASSQDLLGRPEDTEAF
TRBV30,AWSLRFSGYT
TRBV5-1,ASSEIGGGNTEAF
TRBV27,ASSLNGHNTEAF
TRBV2,ASRGGTVHQPQH
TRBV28,ASTLRQGSYNEQF
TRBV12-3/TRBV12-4,ASSDRDADEQF
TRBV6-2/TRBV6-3,ASVDRVNQPQH
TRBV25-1,ASSDLAGAGMETQY
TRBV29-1,SVGQDLNYGYT
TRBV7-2,ASSFSGPGGTQH
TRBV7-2,ASSLLAELQETQY
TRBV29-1,SATNTEAF
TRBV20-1,SAYTGGYGYT
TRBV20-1,SARDRGRNFYEQY
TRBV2,ASSEGLRDTQY
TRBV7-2,ASSLAGVNTEAF
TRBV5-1,ASRFSLDSGGTQY
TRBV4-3,ASSRRLGERPVHEQY
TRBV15,ATSRPGTANTGELF